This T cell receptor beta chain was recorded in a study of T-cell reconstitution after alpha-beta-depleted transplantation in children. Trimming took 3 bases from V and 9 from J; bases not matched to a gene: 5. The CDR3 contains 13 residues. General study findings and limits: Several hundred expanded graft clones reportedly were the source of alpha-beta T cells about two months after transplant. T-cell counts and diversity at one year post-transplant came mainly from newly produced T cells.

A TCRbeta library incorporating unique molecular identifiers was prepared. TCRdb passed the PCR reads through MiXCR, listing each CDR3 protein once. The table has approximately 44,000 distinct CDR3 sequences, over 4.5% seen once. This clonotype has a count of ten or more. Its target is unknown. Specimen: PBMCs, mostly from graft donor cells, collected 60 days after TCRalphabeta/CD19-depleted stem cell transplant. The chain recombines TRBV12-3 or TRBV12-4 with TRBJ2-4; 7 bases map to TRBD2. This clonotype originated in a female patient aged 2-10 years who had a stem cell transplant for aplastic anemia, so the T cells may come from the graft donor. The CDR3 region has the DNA TGTGCCAGCAGTTTGCGGGGGAAGGGCATTCAGTACTTC. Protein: CASSLRGKGIQYF.